This T cell receptor (beta chain) appears in the sequencing data of a study of blood T cell repertoires in COVID-19. The overall study: Both acute and convalescent COVID-19 samples were obtained from the United States, Italy and Spain. In each case, the material was cDNA or gDNA derived from T cells, B-cell-depleted T cells, or PBMCs.

Original handling: Cell counts per sample came from amplifying reference gene primers. TCRdb keeps only in-frame clones here, not all; method: immunoSEQ multiplex PCR. V, J and clone size are taken as reported in that table, and D and trimming were inferred from the DNA itself. Of hundreds of thousands of clones listed, over 75% are singletons. CDR3 length: 13 residues. Germline-derived CDR1 and CDR2 are MNHEY and SVGAGI. V was pared by 7 bases and J by 5 bases, with 14 bases between. V gene TRBV6-5 combines with J gene TRBJ1-1; D is ambiguous. The source material was peripheral blood. This sequence was found in a woman in her fifties or sixties who had recovered from COVID-19. The CDR3 is CASKALRGTEAFF. The CDR3 nucleotides read TGTGCCAGCAAGGCCCTCCGGGGAACTGAAGCTTTCTTT.